The clone carrying this T cell receptor (beta chain) was found a few times. This entry belongs to a study of CD8+ T cells in alopecia areata. Germline assignment: CDR1 MDHEN and CDR2 SYDVKM. The CDR3 length is 16 residues. V lost 2 bases to trimming and J lost 7 bases; unmatched junction nucleotides: 7. Extracted RNA was reverse transcribed, and the resulting cDNA served as sequencing template. The method was immunoSEQ multiplex PCR; TCRdb's version includes in-frame clones alone and lacks a portion of them. The sample comprises roughly 100,000 clones, 44% of which are singletons, and roughly 18% rests with the top ten. Treatment reported: oral pan-JAK inhibitor, 5-10 mg twice daily.

The chain carries TRBV28 and TRBJ2-1, with 11 bases identical to TRBD2. The material was CD8+ T cells sorted from blood, obtained at week 24, from a patient treated with tofacitinib. The clonotype was recovered from a human donor with alopecia areata. The CDR3 DNA reads as TGTGCCAGCAGTTTACCTCTAGCGGGAGGTGAAAATGAGCAGTTCTTC. Translated, it gives CASSLPLAGGENEQFF.